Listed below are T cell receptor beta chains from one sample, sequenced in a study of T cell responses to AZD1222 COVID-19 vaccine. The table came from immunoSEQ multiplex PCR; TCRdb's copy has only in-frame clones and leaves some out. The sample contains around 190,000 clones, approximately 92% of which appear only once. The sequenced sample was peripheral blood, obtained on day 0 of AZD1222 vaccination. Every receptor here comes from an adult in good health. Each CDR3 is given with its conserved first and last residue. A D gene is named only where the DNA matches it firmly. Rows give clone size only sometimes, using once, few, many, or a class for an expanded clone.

CDR3nt: TGTGCCATCAGTGAGTCGACAGCGCCGAACACCGGGGAGCTGTTTTTT; CDR3aa: CAISESTAPNTGELFF; abundance: few; d_gene: NA; j_gene: TRBJ2-2; v_gene: TRBV10-3
CDR3nt: TGTGCCAGCAGTGAAATAGGGACAGAGAGCGGGGAGCTGTTTTTT; CDR3aa: CASSEIGTESGELFF; abundance: NA; d_gene: TRBD1; j_gene: TRBJ2-2; v_gene: TRBV2
CDR3nt: TGTGCCAGCAGTCTCAAACCACCGACGGGGGGCCACTATGGCTACACCTTC; CDR3aa: CASSLKPPTGGHYGYTF; abundance: NA; d_gene: NA; j_gene: TRBJ1-2; v_gene: TRBV6-6
CDR3nt: TGTGCCAGCAGCCACCTTGACAGGGGAGACACTGAAGCTTTCTTT; CDR3aa: CASSHLDRGDTEAFF; abundance: NA; d_gene: TRBD1; j_gene: TRBJ1-1; v_gene: TRBV7-9
CDR3nt: TGCGCCAGCAGTCGACTAGCGGGTAGCAATGAGCAGTTCTTC; CDR3aa: CASSRLAGSNEQFF; abundance: few; d_gene: TRBD2; j_gene: TRBJ2-1; v_gene: TRBV10-1
CDR3nt: TGTGCCAGCTTCCGTGGTTACAATGAGCAGTTCTTC; CDR3aa: CASFRGYNEQFF; abundance: NA; d_gene: NA; j_gene: TRBJ2-1; v_gene: TRBV2
CDR3nt: TGTGCCAGCAGCGTGGAAAGGCCCCCTTTCATTGACACCTTC; CDR3aa: CASSVERPPFIDTF; abundance: once; d_gene: NA; j_gene: TRBJ1-2; v_gene: TRBV7-2
CDR3nt: TGTGCCAGCACTGAGGCAGCGGGGGGCTTCTACGAGCAGTACTTC; CDR3aa: CASTEAAGGFYEQYF; abundance: NA; d_gene: TRBD2; j_gene: TRBJ2-7; v_gene: TRBV3-1/TRBV3-2
CDR3nt: TGCAGTGCCCTAAAGCAAGAGACCCAGTACTTC; CDR3aa: CSALKQETQYF; abundance: NA; d_gene: NA; j_gene: TRBJ2-5; v_gene: TRBV20-1
CDR3nt: TGCGCCAGCAGCTTAGGACGGGGCGGGGGAGAGACCCAGTACTTC; CDR3aa: CASSLGRGGGETQYF; abundance: NA; d_gene: TRBD2; j_gene: TRBJ2-5; v_gene: TRBV5-1
CDR3nt: TGTGCCAGTAGTATACAAGGGGGCCGGGACTATGGCTACACCTTC; CDR3aa: CASSIQGGRDYGYTF; abundance: NA; d_gene: TRBD1; j_gene: TRBJ1-2; v_gene: TRBV19
CDR3nt: TGTGCCAGCAGCCAAGGTCAGGGGATCTCCTACGAGCAGTACTTC; CDR3aa: CASSQGQGISYEQYF; abundance: NA; d_gene: NA; j_gene: TRBJ2-7; v_gene: TRBV14
CDR3nt: TGTGCCAGCAGCTTACAGGGTGGCGGGAGTTCACCCCTCCACTTT; CDR3aa: CASSLQGGGSSPLHF; abundance: NA; d_gene: NA; j_gene: TRBJ1-6; v_gene: TRBV11-2
CDR3nt: TGTGCCAGCAGTTACTCGAGTTCAGGGACAGGGTATGGCTACACCTTC; CDR3aa: CASSYSSSGTGYGYTF; abundance: NA; d_gene: TRBD1; j_gene: TRBJ1-2; v_gene: TRBV6-5
CDR3nt: TGTGCCAGCACTATGACAGGGACCAACACAGATACGCAGTATTTT; CDR3aa: CASTMTGTNTDTQYF; abundance: NA; d_gene: TRBD1; j_gene: TRBJ2-3; v_gene: TRBV6-5
CDR3nt: TGTGCCAGCAGTCAGGACAGGGGGCTCTACGAGCAGTACTTC; CDR3aa: CASSQDRGLYEQYF; abundance: NA; d_gene: TRBD1; j_gene: TRBJ2-7; v_gene: TRBV7-9
CDR3nt: TGTGCCAGTAGTACGTCGACAGGGAACACTGAAGCTTTCTTT; CDR3aa: CASSTSTGNTEAFF; abundance: NA; d_gene: NA; j_gene: TRBJ1-1; v_gene: TRBV19
CDR3nt: TGTGCCAGCAGTTACTCGACTGGCGGGGAGGCGAACACCATATATTTT; CDR3aa: CASSYSTGGEANTIYF; abundance: NA; d_gene: NA; j_gene: TRBJ1-3; v_gene: TRBV6-5
CDR3nt: TGTGCCAGCAGTTTAGTGATCAGGCGCGAGCAGTACTTC; CDR3aa: CASSLVIRREQYF; abundance: NA; d_gene: NA; j_gene: TRBJ2-7; v_gene: TRBV28
CDR3nt: TGTGCCAGCAGCCAAACAGCCGGGACAGGGGTCAATCAGCCCCAGCATTTT; CDR3aa: CASSQTAGTGVNQPQHF; abundance: NA; d_gene: TRBD1; j_gene: TRBJ1-5; v_gene: TRBV6-2/TRBV6-3
CDR3nt: TGTGCCACCAGCACCCGGACAGGGGGCTTGGGCGGGGAGCTGTTTTTT; CDR3aa: CATSTRTGGLGGELFF; abundance: NA; d_gene: TRBD1; j_gene: TRBJ2-2; v_gene: TRBV15
CDR3nt: TGTGCCAGCAGCTCGGACGGGAACACCGGGGAGCTGTTTTTT; CDR3aa: CASSSDGNTGELFF; abundance: NA; d_gene: NA; j_gene: TRBJ2-2; v_gene: TRBV7-2
CDR3nt: TGTGCCACCAGCTCTCCGGGTAATAATGAAAAACTGTTTTTT; CDR3aa: CATSSPGNNEKLFF; abundance: NA; d_gene: NA; j_gene: TRBJ1-4; v_gene: TRBV15
CDR3nt: TGCGCCAGCAGCCCGGCCGGTGGCGGCTCTTCACCCCTCCACTTT; CDR3aa: CASSPAGGGSSPLHF; abundance: NA; d_gene: NA; j_gene: TRBJ1-6; v_gene: TRBV5-1
CDR3nt: TGTGCCAGCAGACCCGCGGGGGGGCGAGCTCAGACCCAGTACTTC; CDR3aa: CASRPAGGRAQTQYF; abundance: few; d_gene: TRBD2; j_gene: TRBJ2-5; v_gene: TRBV6-5